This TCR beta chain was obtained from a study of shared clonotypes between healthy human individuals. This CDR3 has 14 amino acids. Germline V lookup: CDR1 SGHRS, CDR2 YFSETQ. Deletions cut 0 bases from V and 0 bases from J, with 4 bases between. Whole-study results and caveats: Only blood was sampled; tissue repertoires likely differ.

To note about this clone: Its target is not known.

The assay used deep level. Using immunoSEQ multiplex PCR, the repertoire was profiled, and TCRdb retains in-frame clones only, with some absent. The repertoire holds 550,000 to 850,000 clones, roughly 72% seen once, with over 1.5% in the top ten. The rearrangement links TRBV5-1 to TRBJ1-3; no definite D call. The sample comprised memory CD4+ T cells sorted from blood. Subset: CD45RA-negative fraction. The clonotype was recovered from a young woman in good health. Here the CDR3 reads CASSLDPSGNTIYF. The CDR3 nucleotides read TGCGCCAGCAGCTTGGATCCCTCTGGAAACACCATATATTTT.